What follows are 26 T cell receptor beta chains derived from one specimen sequenced in a study of blood T cells in healthy people across ages. A sample-barcoded 5' primer and a J-beta primer mix were used in a second PCR of about 7 to 12 cycles. TCRdb fed the 5' RACE reads into MiXCR, producing one record per CDR3 protein. The data hold roughly 1,800,000 distinct CDR3 sequences, with 49% observed a single time. Sequenced sample: blood. The receptors were sampled from a woman aged 35 to 49 in good health.

V gene TRBV7-6 combines with J gene TRBJ1-2; TRBD1 matches 10 bases. From germline, CDR1 is SGHVS and CDR2 FNYEAQ. V lost 5 bases and J lost 8; bases outside the gene matches: 14. The length of the CDR3 is 16 residues. CDR3: CASSPNPEGTGDGYTF. For the CDR3, the DNA is TGTGCCAGCAGCCCTAACCCCGAGGGGACAGGGGACGGCTACACCTTC.

This chain joins TRBV7-2 and TRBJ1-2; D is undetermined. CDR1 is SGHTA and CDR2 is FQGNSA in the germline V gene. Trimming cost V 2 bases and J 2 bases, with 9 bases left between them. The CDR3 length is 14 residues. The CDR3 nucleotides read TGTGCCAGCAGCTTAAACCAGATCAACTATGGCTACACCTTC. Translation gives CASSLNQINYGYTF. The whole variable domain, filled in from reference TRBV7-2 and TRBJ1-2, reads GAGVSQSPSNKVTEKGKDVELRCDPISGHTALYWYRQSLGQGLEFLIYFQGNSAPDKSGLPSDRFSAERTGGSVSTLTIQRTQQEDSAVYLCASSLNQINYGYTFGSGTRLTVV.

This clonotype was counted a few times. This chain links TRBV5-1 with TRBJ2-7; 7 bases align to TRBD2. From germline, CDR1 is SGHRS and CDR2 YFSETQ. V was clipped by 7 bases and J by 7 bases; unmatched bases: 14. CDR3 length equals 14 residues. The CDR3 loop is CASGRGDSGMEQYF. DNA for the CDR3: TGCGCCAGCGGACGGGGGGACTCAGGCATGGAGCAGTACTTC.

This clonotype has only a few counts. The chain uses TRBV24-1 and TRBJ2-1; the D is unclear. Trimming cost V 3 bases and J 1 base, with 9 bases left between them. This CDR3 has 15 amino acids. Per germline, CDR1 KGHDR and CDR2 SFDVKD. The chain's CDR3 is CATSDPSRSYNEQFF. In nucleotides, the CDR3 is TGTGCCACCAGTGATCCTTCCAGGTCCTACAATGAGCAGTTCTTC.

The chain recombines TRBV6-2 or TRBV6-3 with TRBJ1-5; D might be TRBD1 (6 bases). The length of the CDR3 is 18 residues. Trimming removed 6 bases at V and 0 bases at J, with 21 bases between. CDR1 and CDR2 (germline): MNHEY, SVGEGT. The CDR3 is CASSPPRGAGGSNQPQHF. CDR3 sequence (DNA): TGTGCCAGCAGCCCCCCTAGGGGGGCGGGAGGTAGCAATCAGCCCCAGCATTTT.

The chain couples TRBV7-2 to TRBJ1-5, with D tentatively TRBD1 (6 bases). V dropped 0 bases and J dropped 6 bases, with 9 bases sitting between them. The germline V gene encodes CDR1 SGHTA and CDR2 FQGNSA. CDR3 length equals 14 residues. The CDR3 reads CASSLAGGPQPQHF. DNA for the CDR3: TGTGCCAGCAGCTTAGCGGGGGGCCCTCAGCCCCAGCATTTT.

The genes are TRBV4-1 and TRBJ1-6; no clear D gene. Trimming removed 0 bases at V and 6 bases at J, with 12 bases between. CDR1 MGHRA and CDR2 YSYEKL come from the germline V gene. The CDR3 is made up of 16 amino acids. CDR3 region: CASSQDLARFNSPLHF. The CDR3 DNA is TGCGCCAGCAGCCAAGATCTTGCCAGGTTTAATTCACCCCTCCACTTT.

The chain couples TRBV7-3 to TRBJ1-2; 10 nucleotides line up with TRBD1. From germline, CDR1 is SGHTA and CDR2 FQGTGA. This CDR3 contains 21 residues. With V trimmed by 3 bases and J by 2 bases, 21 bases remained unmatched. The CDR3 DNA reads as TGTGCCAGCAGCTTGCGCGATGATTCCCGGGACAGGGGCACTTCGAACTATGGCTACACCTTC. As protein: CASSLRDDSRDRGTSNYGYTF.

This clonotype appeared many times. The V gene is TRBV12-3 or TRBV12-4, the J gene TRBJ2-5, with TRBD2 identical over 7 bases. V was pared by 3 bases and J by 4 bases, with 8 bases of the junction left unmatched. The CDR3 contains 15 residues. The DNA for the CDR3 is TGTGCCAGCAGTTTTCTTGCGGGGGTAGGAGAGACCCAGTACTTC. This sequence encodes CASSFLAGVGETQYF.

This chain connects TRBV5-1 to TRBJ2-7; no definite D call. Between the trimmed V and J ends, which lost 3 bases and 7 bases, there was a span of 17 bases. The germline CDR1 and CDR2 sequences are SGHRS and YFSETQ. The CDR3 sequence is 14 residues long. The CDR3 region is CASSSLTTGNEQYF. DNA for the CDR3: TGCGCCAGCAGCTCTCTAACCACTGGAAATGAGCAGTACTTC.

This clonotype was observed once. The genes are TRBV28 and TRBJ1-2, with TRBD1 as a possible D gene (5 bases). The CDR3 sequence is 16 residues long. V lost 4 bases, J lost 4 bases, and 19 bases lay in between. Germline assignment: CDR1 MDHEN and CDR2 SYDVKM. CDR3 residues: CASSSLPGLRFYGYTF. For the CDR3, the DNA is TGTGCCAGCAGTTCGTTACCAGGGTTGAGGTTCTATGGCTACACCTTC.

This sequence joins TRBV12-3 or TRBV12-4 and TRBJ2-5; the D is unclear. The CDR3 contains 14 residues. Trimming took 5 bases from V and 4 from J, leaving 14 bases between them. CDR3 region: CASSTQSVSETQYF. CDR3 in DNA: TGTGCCAGCAGTACGCAGTCGGTATCAGAGACCCAGTACTTC.

This clonotype was seen a handful of times. This chain connects TRBV6-2 or TRBV6-3 to TRBJ2-7, with a tentative D call TRBD1 (6 bases). Germline lookup yields CDR1 MNHEY and CDR2 SVGEGT. The CDR3 has 16 amino acids. Between the trimmed V and J ends, which lost 0 bases and 0 bases, there was a span of 12 bases. The CDR3 is CASSYSARDISYEQYF. The CDR3 DNA reads TGTGCCAGCAGTTACTCCGCCCGGGACATCTCCTACGAGCAGTACTTC.

The chain recombines TRBV25-1 with TRBJ2-7, with D unresolved. The germline CDR1 and CDR2 sequences are MGHDK and SYGVNS. V shed 4 bases and J shed 2 bases, with 21 bases lying between them. There are 17 residues in the CDR3. The CDR3 here is CASSAPVASTTPYEQYF. CDR3 nucleotide sequence: TGTGCCAGCAGTGCCCCGGTTGCGAGCACCACACCCTACGAGCAGTACTTC.

This clonotype was recorded only once. V and J are TRBV6-5 and TRBJ2-7; 7 bases align to TRBD1. The CDR3 loop spans 16 amino acids. Germline trimming cut 8 bases from V and 0 bases from J; bases unmatched to any gene: 13. CDR1 is MNHEY and CDR2 is SVGAGI in the germline V gene. CDR3 loop: CASPIVRDRNSYEQYF. CDR3 DNA: TGTGCCAGCCCTATTGTCCGGGACAGAAACTCCTACGAGCAGTACTTC.

V is TRBV5-1 and J is TRBJ2-7; TRBD2 might be the D (6 bases). CDR3 length: 19 amino acids. Germline CDR1 is SGHRS and CDR2 is YFSETQ. V lost 0 bases to trimming and J lost 7 bases, with 29 bases between them. The CDR3 reads CASSLEHKHLAGRSTEQYF. The CDR3 bases are TGCGCCAGCAGCTTGGAACACAAACACCTGGCGGGACGATCTACGGAGCAGTACTTC. Based on the CDR3 plus reference TRBV5-1 and TRBJ2-7, the full variable domain is KAGVTQTPRYLIKTRGQQVTLSCSPISGHRSVSWYQQTPGQGLQFLFEYFSETQRNKGNFPGRFSGRQFSNSRSEMNVSTLELGDSALYLCASSLEHKHLAGRSTEQYFGPGTRLTVT.

The chain joins TRBV7-9 to TRBJ2-4; D possibly corresponds to TRBD2 (5 bases). The CDR3 has 17 residues. From germline, CDR1 is SEHNR and CDR2 FQNEAQ (reference sequence). Trimming stripped 4 bases from V and 0 bases from J, with 16 bases between. CDR3: CASSSREGVRAKNIQYF. The CDR3 coding sequence is TGTGCCAGCAGCTCTAGAGAGGGAGTAAGAGCCAAAAACATTCAGTACTTC.

This clonotype was recorded once. J is TRBJ1-2 and V is TRBV6-2 or TRBV6-3, with 7 nucleotides matching TRBD1. This CDR3 is 16 amino acids long. Germline trimming cut 4 bases from V and 8 bases from J; bases unmatched to any gene: 16. CDR1 and CDR2 (germline): MNHEY, SVGEGT. In nucleotides, the CDR3 is TGTGCCAGCAGTTGCTCGATCGCGGGACAGTTTTACGGCTACACCTTC. Protein: CASSCSIAGQFYGYTF.

This clonotype showed up just a few times. The rearrangement joins TRBV7-2 to TRBJ2-5; 7 bases line up with TRBD1. J was trimmed by 3 bases and V by 5 bases; bases with no gene match: 12. This CDR3 spans 16 amino acids. The germline V gene has CDR1 SGHTA and CDR2 FQGNSA. The CDR3 DNA reads TGTGCCAGCAGCCGATGGGGGACAGAACGAAAAGAGACCCAGTACTTC. Translating it yields CASSRWGTERKETQYF.

As for this clonotype: Germline is not matched at one junction end, which may reflect a read error. The rearrangement joins TRBV4-1 to TRBJ1-2; TRBD1 is a possible D gene (5 bases). The CDR3 has 14 amino acids. Germline CDR1 reads MGHRA; CDR2 reads YSYEKL. As DNA, the CDR3 is TGCGCCCGCAGCCAAGACAGTCGTCCTTATGGCTACACCTTC. Protein sequence: CARSQDSRPYGYTF.

The chain employs TRBV12-3 or TRBV12-4 and TRBJ2-7; D unclear. This CDR3 is built from 12 residues. Trimming removed 6 bases from V and 3 bases from J, with 9 bases in between. CDR3 in amino acids: CASRKDLYEQYF. CDR3 bases: TGTGCCAGCAGAAAAGATCTCTACGAGCAGTACTTC.

V and J are TRBV4-2 and TRBJ2-5; a possible D gene is TRBD2 (5 bases). The CDR3 extends over 15 amino acids. CDR1 is LGHNA, CDR2 YNFKEQ, per germline. V lost 3 bases and J 2 bases, leaving 13 bases between the germline ends. In nucleotides, the CDR3 is TGTGCCAGCAGCCAGTTGAGCGGTTTACAAGAGACCCAGTACTTC. Translating gives CASSQLSGLQETQYF.

This chain links TRBV20-1 with TRBJ1-2; D is ambiguous. The CDR3 extends over 10 amino acids. Trimming removed 3 bases from V and 5 bases from J, with 4 bases in between. Germline V CDR1 and CDR2: DFQATT, SNEGSKA (reference sequence). CDR3 protein: CSASYYGYTF. The CDR3 DNA sequence: TGCAGTGCTAGTTATTATGGCTACACCTTC.

This chain connects TRBV24-1 to TRBJ2-5; D not certain. The J call may not be correct, given that the DNA end is closer to TRBJ2-7. Germline CDR1 is KGHDR and CDR2 is SFDVKD. The CDR3 covers 14 residues. CDR3: CATSDIRTGNEQYF. For the CDR3, the DNA is TGTGCCACCAGTGATATCCGAACGGGCAACGAGCAGTACTTC.

The chain is built from TRBV27 and TRBJ2-3; perhaps D is TRBD1 or TRBD2 (5 bases each). V lost 7 bases to trimming and J lost 5 bases, with 16 bases between them. The CDR3 contains 14 residues. Germline CDR1 MNHEY, CDR2 SMNVEV (reference sequence). The CDR3 DNA is TGTGCCAGCACCGTACGGGGCTCTGGAGATACGCAGTATTTT. This sequence encodes CASTVRGSGDTQYF.

This chain joins TRBV12-3 or TRBV12-4 and TRBJ2-3; tentatively, D is TRBD2 (6 bases). The CDR3 totals 14 residues. V was trimmed by 4 bases and J by 2 bases, leaving 10 bases between them. The CDR3 loop is CASSSQDYTDTQYF. CDR3 coding DNA: TGTGCCAGCAGTTCCCAGGACTACACAGATACGCAGTATTTT.